This record looks at one T cell receptor (beta chain) sequence and its context. This specimen belongs to a study of blood T cell repertoires in COVID-19. Participant-reported clinical history was the basis for cohort assignment. Authors' methods: Counts of nucleated cells, estimated from reference gene primer amplification, were obtained. Generated by immunoSEQ multiplex PCR, the TCRdb table keeps only in-frame clones and is missing some. V and J calls and clone size come straight from that table; D and trimming were deduced from the DNA. The sample shows just over 300,000 clones, roughly 89% of them seen only once. Sequences were obtained from PBMCs or T cells enriched from blood (not recorded which). The receptor was derived from a woman under 30 with acute COVID-19.

CDR3 DNA: TGTGCCAGCAGCCAGACGGGAGCGTATGAGACCCAGTACTTC. This codes for CASSQTGAYETQYF. This rearrangement joins TRBV14 to TRBJ2-5; weak D call: TRBD2 (6 bases). Trimming stripped 3 bases from V and 5 bases from J, with 13 bases between. The CDR3 sequence is 14 residues long. Germline V gives CDR1 SGHDN, CDR2 FVKESK.